This T cell receptor (beta chain) stems from a study of breast tumors, draining lymph nodes, adjacent tissues. TCRdb reprocessed the multiplex PCR reads with MiXCR, giving one entry per CDR3 protein. Of some 97,000 distinct CDR3 sequences listed, 20% to 25% are singletons. Axillary draining lymph nodes of breast cancer patients supplied the node samples. Many counts were recorded for this clonotype. J gave up 9 bases and V 5 bases, and 12 bases lay outside the gene matches. CDR3 length equals 16 residues. The germline V gene has CDR1 MNHEY and CDR2 SVGAGI. Material: axillary lymph node tissue. This sequence originates from a female donor with breast cancer. Some clones in this sample may be carry-over from other donors' samples. This rearrangement joins TRBV6-5 to TRBJ1-6, with 8 bases identical to TRBD1. CDR3 DNA: TGTGCCAGCAGTCACGCCGGACAGGGTGAGGCTTCACCCCTCCACTTT. This gives the protein CASSHAGQGEASPLHF.